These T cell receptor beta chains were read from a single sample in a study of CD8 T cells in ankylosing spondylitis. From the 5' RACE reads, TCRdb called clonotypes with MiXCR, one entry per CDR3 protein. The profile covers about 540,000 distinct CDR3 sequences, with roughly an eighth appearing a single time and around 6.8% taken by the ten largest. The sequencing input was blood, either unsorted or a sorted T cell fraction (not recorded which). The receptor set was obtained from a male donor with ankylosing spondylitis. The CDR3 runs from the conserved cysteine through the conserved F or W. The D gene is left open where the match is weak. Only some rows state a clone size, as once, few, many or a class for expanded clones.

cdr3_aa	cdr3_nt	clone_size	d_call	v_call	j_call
CAITKGQVGDTQYF	TGTGCCATCACTAAAGGGCAGGTTGGGGATACGCAGTATTTT	few	-	TRBV10-3	TRBJ2-3
CASSLEQGAGNEQFF	TGCGCCAGCAGCTTGGAGCAGGGGGCCGGCAATGAGCAGTTCTTC	-	TRBD1	TRBV5-1	TRBJ2-1
CASSLAGTDRMYEQFF	TGCGCCAGCAGCTTGGCCGGCACAGATAGAATGTATGAGCAGTTCTTC	-	-	TRBV5-1	TRBJ2-1
CASSSGRSSYEQYF	TGCGCCAGCAGCTCTGGACGGAGCTCCTACGAGCAGTACTTC	many	-	TRBV5-1	TRBJ2-7
CSAAGTSGTGELFF	TGCAGTGCCGCCGGGACTAGCGGGACCGGGGAGCTGTTTTTT	-	TRBD2	TRBV20-1	TRBJ2-2
CASSLAITLADPDTQYF	TGCGCCAGCAGCTTGGCGATTACACTAGCGGACCCAGATACGCAGTATTTT	many	TRBD2	TRBV5-1	TRBJ2-3
CASSWGEDSAYEQYF	TGTGCCAGCAGCTGGGGCGAGGACTCAGCCTACGAGCAGTACTTC	-	-	TRBV5-5	TRBJ2-7
CASSLVSGSYSYNEQFF	TGCGCCAGCAGCTTGGTTAGCGGGAGCTATTCCTACAATGAGCAGTTCTTC	-	TRBD2	TRBV5-1	TRBJ2-1
CSAKTGLLTEAFF	TGCAGTGCAAAGACAGGCCTTCTAACTGAAGCTTTCTTT	few	-	TRBV20-1	TRBJ1-1
CSAATGVNNQPQHF	TGCAGTGCTGCGACAGGGGTGAACAATCAGCCCCAGCATTTT	many	TRBD1	TRBV20-1	TRBJ1-5
CASRTGYGYTF	TGTGCCAGCAGGACAGGATATGGCTACACCTTC	few	-	TRBV6-1	TRBJ1-2
CASSERAGNEQFF	TGTGCCAGCAGTGAAAGGGCCGGCAATGAGCAGTTCTTC	-	-	TRBV2	TRBJ2-1
CSARLGAEAFF	TGCAGTGCTAGACTGGGGGCTGAAGCTTTCTTT	-	-	TRBV20-1	TRBJ1-1
CASSLVRASGNTIYF	TGTGCCAGCAGCTTGGTCCGGGCCTCTGGAAACACCATATATTTT	-	-	TRBV7-9	TRBJ1-3
CSVGPSSTDTQYF	TGCAGCGTTGGACCCTCTAGCACAGATACGCAGTATTTT	few	-	TRBV29-1	TRBJ2-3
CASSDWEPTGELFF	TGTGCCAGCAGTGATTGGGAGCCCACCGGGGAGCTGTTTTTT	few	-	TRBV2	TRBJ2-2
CATSDSPGASYNEQFF	TGTGCCACCAGTGATTCCCCGGGGGCCTCCTACAATGAGCAGTTCTTC	few	-	TRBV24-1	TRBJ2-1
CASSESGSSYNEQFF	TGTGCCAGCAGTGAAAGCGGGAGCTCCTACAATGAGCAGTTCTTC	many	TRBD2	TRBV2	TRBJ2-1
CASRQLAGDTGELFF	TGTGCCAGTAGGCAACTAGCGGGAGACACCGGGGAGCTGTTTTTT	-	TRBD2	TRBV19	TRBJ2-2
CSARDPGGNTEAFF	TGCAGTGCTAGAGATCCGGGGGGCAACACTGAAGCTTTCTTT	-	-	TRBV20-1	TRBJ1-1
CAWTYRDRNQETQYF	TGTGCCTGGACTTACCGGGACAGAAACCAAGAGACCCAGTACTTC	few	TRBD1	TRBV30	TRBJ2-5
CSARDPLIVFNEQFF	TGCAGTGCTAGAGATCCCCTTATAGTTTTCAATGAGCAGTTCTTC	-	-	TRBV20-1	TRBJ2-1
CSARDFTSGNTIYF	TGCAGTGCTAGAGATTTTACGTCTGGAAACACCATATATTTT	-	-	TRBV20-1	TRBJ1-3
CASSLVTASYTDTQYF	TGTGCCAGCAGCTTGGTGACAGCAAGCTACACAGATACGCAGTATTTT	-	-	TRBV11-2	TRBJ2-3
CASSESGGGGRITEAFF	TGTGCCAGCAGTGAATCGGGAGGGGGCGGGAGAATCACTGAAGCTTTCTTT	-	TRBD1	TRBV25-1	TRBJ1-1
CASSWDSNYGYTF	TGTGCCAGCAGCTGGGACAGTAACTATGGCTACACCTTC	-	TRBD1	TRBV7-8	TRBJ1-2
CASSLEASGHEQYF	TGTGCCAGCAGCTTAGAGGCGTCAGGGCACGAGCAGTACTTC	-	-	TRBV13	TRBJ2-7
CASSLSAGSTGELFF	TGCGCCAGCAGCTTGTCAGCAGGTTCCACCGGGGAGCTGTTTTTT	-	-	TRBV5-1	TRBJ2-2
CTTRGGEETQYF	TGCACCACCAGGGGGGGCGAGGAGACCCAGTACTTC	-	-	TRBV29-1	TRBJ2-5
CAWRIADSSEAFF	TGTGCCTGGCGTATCGCGGACAGCTCAGAAGCTTTCTTT	few	-	TRBV30	TRBJ1-1
CASRVAGGDNEQFF	TGTGCCAGCAGGGTAGCGGGAGGGGACAATGAGCAGTTCTTC	many	TRBD2	TRBV27	TRBJ2-1
CAWSFAGNEQFF	TGTGCCTGGAGTTTTGCCGGGAATGAGCAGTTCTTC	few	-	TRBV30	TRBJ2-1
CASRFPGAGGETQYF	TGCGCCAGCAGATTCCCCGGTGCGGGAGGTGAGACCCAGTACTTC	-	TRBD2	TRBV5-1	TRBJ2-5
CASSFDRSHEQYF	TGTGCCAGCAGCTTCGACAGGTCCCACGAGCAGTACTTC	many	-	TRBV11-2	TRBJ2-7
CASSLDGSFNYGYTF	TGTGCCAGCAGTCTCGACGGGTCCTTCAACTATGGCTACACCTTC	-	-	TRBV12-3/TRBV12-4	TRBJ1-2
CASSPNLDGRRGNSPLHF	TGTGCCAGCAGCCCAAACTTGGACGGGAGAAGGGGAAATTCACCCCTCCACTTT	many	-	TRBV4-2	TRBJ1-6
CASQQAGELAGPNISQYF	TGTGCCAGCCAACAAGCGGGAGAACTAGCGGGACCAAACATATCCCAGTACTTC	few	TRBD2	TRBV3-1	TRBJ2-5
CATSRVVGGNTIYF	TGTGCCACCAGCAGAGTAGTCGGTGGAAACACCATATATTTT	-	-	TRBV15	TRBJ1-3
CASSLDVASGRHDTQYF	TGTGCCAGCAGCTTAGATGTCGCTAGCGGGAGACACGATACGCAGTATTTT	many	TRBD2	TRBV11-2	TRBJ2-3
CASSSKGTSGSYEQYF	TGTGCCAGCAGCTCGAAGGGGACTAGCGGTTCCTACGAGCAGTACTTC	many	TRBD2	TRBV7-6	TRBJ2-7
CASSQVFSGTYNEQFF	TGTGCCAGCAGCCAAGTCTTTAGCGGGACCTACAATGAGCAGTTCTTC	many	TRBD2	TRBV4-2	TRBJ2-1
CSGGLAGGNEQFF	TGCAGTGGCGGACTAGCGGGAGGAAATGAGCAGTTCTTC	many	TRBD2	TRBV20-1	TRBJ2-1
CASSLARGRNTEAFF	TGTGCCAGCAGCTTAGCCCGGGGCAGGAACACTGAAGCTTTCTTT	-	-	TRBV11-3	TRBJ1-1
CASGTGGEEQYF	TGCGCCAGCGGCACAGGGGGCGAGGAGCAGTACTTC	many	TRBD1	TRBV5-1	TRBJ2-7
CASSIDRAHTEAFF	TGCGCCAGCAGCATCGACAGGGCCCACACTGAAGCTTTCTTT	few	TRBD1	TRBV5-1	TRBJ1-1
CASRRGTTYEQYF	TGCGCCAGTCGCAGGGGAACAACCTACGAGCAGTACTTC	-	-	TRBV10-2	TRBJ2-7
CASSQIQGRGGYTF	TGTGCCAGCAGCCAAATACAGGGTCGTGGTGGCTACACCTTC	-	-	TRBV14	TRBJ1-2
CASRRTGYEQYF	TGTGCCAGCCGCAGGACGGGCTACGAGCAGTACTTC	-	-	TRBV2	TRBJ2-7
CASSQRQNTEAFF	TGTGCCAGCAGCCAACGGCAGAACACTGAAGCTTTCTTT	few	-	TRBV4-2	TRBJ1-1
CASTSRSSYNEQFF	TGTGCCAGTACCTCCAGGTCCTCCTACAATGAGCAGTTCTTC	-	-	TRBV19	TRBJ2-1
CASSFPPGRNTGELFF	TGTGCCAGCAGCTTCCCGCCGGGACGGAACACCGGGGAGCTGTTTTTT	many	-	TRBV7-9	TRBJ2-2